Shown below are 19 T cell receptor beta chains from a single sample sequenced in a study of cytomegalovirus exposure and HLA in healthy donors. Both 60 Vbeta primers and 13 Jbeta primers went into the PCR. The repertoire was sequenced with immunoSEQ multiplex PCR; TCRdb's copy has only in-frame clones and lacks some. The sample shows 180,000 or so clones, 65% to 85% of them seen only once. Sequenced material: PBMCs. These receptors all stem from a female donor in good health and CMV-seronegative.

V and J are TRBV18 and TRBJ2-7; a possible D gene is TRBD1 (6 bases). The V gene lost 5 bases and the J gene lost 1 base, with 12 bases spanning the gap. The CDR3 totals 14 residues. Germline V gene lookup returns CDR1 KGHSH and CDR2 LQKENI. The DNA for the CDR3 is TGTGCCAGCTCAGTACAGGGATCGTCCTACGAGCAGTACTTC. Its translation is CASSVQGSSYEQYF.

This chain links TRBV28 with TRBJ2-1, with TRBD1 identical over 8 bases. The V gene end was trimmed by 5 bases and the J gene end by 10 bases; junction bases not matched to a gene: 16. The germline V gene has CDR1 MDHEN and CDR2 SYDVKM. This CDR3 spans 16 amino acids. This CDR3 reads CASSEQGAGRPQEQFF. The CDR3 coding sequence is TGTGCCAGCAGTGAGCAGGGGGCCGGCCGCCCTCAAGAGCAGTTCTTC.

This rearrangement joins TRBV9 to TRBJ2-2; 8 bases agree with TRBD1. Looked up from germline, CDR1 is SGDLS and CDR2 is YYNGEE. J was trimmed by 7 bases and V by 1 base; bases with no gene match: 3. The length of the CDR3 is 14 residues. The CDR3 DNA sequence: TGTGCCAGCAGCGTACAGGGGGCTGGCGGGGAGCTGTTTTTT. This gives the protein CASSVQGAGGELFF.

This rearrangement joins TRBV11-1 to TRBJ2-1; tentatively, D is TRBD2 (5 bases). This CDR3 comprises 16 residues. CDR1 SGHAT and CDR2 FQDESV come from the germline V gene (reference sequence). V dropped 1 base and J dropped 0 bases, with 10 bases sitting between them. CDR3 in DNA: TGTGCCAGCAGCTTAGGAGGGATTAGCTCCTACAATGAGCAGTTCTTC. Translated, it gives CASSLGGISSYNEQFF.

The CDR3 loop is CASSLRAGLYDEQFF. In DNA, the CDR3 is TGTGCCAGCAGCCTTCGCGCGGGACTGTATGATGAGCAGTTCTTC. The chain joins TRBV9 to TRBJ2-1; tentative D call: TRBD2 (6 bases). In germline, CDR1 is SGDLS, CDR2 YYNGEE. V was trimmed by 4 bases and J by 8 bases, leaving 19 bases between them. This CDR3 has 15 residues.

The chain has TRBV28 and TRBJ2-7, with TRBD1 identical over 9 bases. With 2 bases clipped from V and 3 bases from J, the junction kept 2 bases outside the gene matches. CDR3 size: 14 residues. Germline-derived CDR1 and CDR2 are MDHEN and SYDVKM. CDR3: CASSLRDRDYEQYF. CDR3 coding DNA: TGTGCCAGCAGTTTAAGGGACAGGGACTACGAGCAGTACTTC.

This chain links TRBV5-1 with TRBJ1-1, with 7 positions matching TRBD1. The CDR3 extends over 15 amino acids. Unmatched junction bases numbered 7, after V lost 4 bases and J lost 1 base. Looked up from germline, CDR1 is SGHRS and CDR2 is YFSETQ. The CDR3 loop is CASSPERGRNTEAFF. The CDR3 nucleotides read TGCGCCAGCAGCCCCGAGAGGGGGCGGAACACTGAAGCTTTCTTT.

CDR3 coding DNA: TGTGCCACCAGCAGAGCAGGGGTATGGGGTGAGCAGTTCTTC. Residues: CATSRAGVWGEQFF. The chain is built from TRBV15 and TRBJ2-1, with D perhaps TRBD1 (6 bases). The CDR3 contains 14 residues. V gave up 1 base and J gave up 9 bases, with 13 bases separating them. Germline CDR1 is LNHNV and CDR2 is YYDKDF (reference sequence).

This sequence joins TRBV15 and TRBJ1-4, with D possibly being TRBD1 (6 bases). V was pared by 0 bases and J by 8 bases, with 16 bases between. Germline values: CDR1 LNHNV, CDR2 YYDKDF (reference sequence). The CDR3 sequence is 16 residues long. As DNA, the CDR3 is TGTGCCACCAGCAGAGATTTAGGGGGGGATGGCGAAAAACTGTTTTTT. Residues: CATSRDLGGDGEKLFF.

The gene calls are TRBV10-3 and TRBJ2-5, with a possible D match to TRBD1 (5 bases). Judging by the DNA end, TRBJ2-7 fits better; the J call may be wrong. Germline-derived CDR1 and CDR2 are ENHRY and SYGVKD. The CDR3 length is 14 residues. The CDR3 region is CAISELGEGYEQYF. CDR3 nucleotides: TGTGCCATCAGTGAGTTAGGGGAAGGCTACGAGCAGTACTTC.

The chain joins TRBV28 to TRBJ2-1; 8 bases fit TRBD2. V shed 7 bases, J shed 7 bases, and the junction held 12 bases outside the gene matches. The germline CDR1 and CDR2 sequences are MDHEN and SYDVKM. The CDR3 sequence is 15 residues long. The CDR3, as DNA: TGTGCCAGCACGGATCCGGGACTAGGACGAAATGAGCAGTTCTTC. Translation gives CASTDPGLGRNEQFF.

This clone was seen just once. This chain joins TRBV9 and TRBJ2-3, with TRBD2 identical over 16 bases. V shed 0 bases, J shed 3 bases, and the junction held 10 bases outside the gene matches. Germline assignment: CDR1 SGDLS and CDR2 YYNGEE. CDR3 length: 20 residues. In nucleotides, the CDR3 is TGTGCCAGCAGCGTAGTAGGGGCCGGGACTAGCGGGGGGGGGACAGATACGCAGTATTTT. Translating it yields CASSVVGAGTSGGGTDTQYF. Full variable domain (rest looked up from reference TRBV9 and TRBJ2-3): DSGVTQTPKHLITATGQRVTLRCSPRSGDLSVYWYQQSLDQGLQFLIQYYNGEERAKGNILERFSAQQFPDLHSELNLSSLELGDSALYFCASSVVGAGTSGGGTDTQYFGPGTRLTVL.

This chain links TRBV5-1 with TRBJ2-2, with 8 bases matching TRBD2. The germline V gene has CDR1 SGHRS and CDR2 YFSETQ. The trim removed 3 bases at V and 4 bases at J, leaving 2 bases unmatched. The CDR3 has 14 amino acids. CDR3 region: CASSYTSGTGELFF. The CDR3 nucleotides read TGCGCCAGCAGCTATACTAGCGGCACCGGGGAGCTGTTTTTT.

The V and J genes are TRBV7-3 and TRBJ2-5; maybe TRBD2 (5 bases). Looked up from germline, CDR1 is SGHTA and CDR2 is FQGTGA. This CDR3 contains 15 residues. Between the trimmed V and J ends, which lost 1 base and 2 bases, there was a span of 11 bases. The CDR3 is CASSLNGLAQETQYF. The CDR3 coding sequence is TGTGCCAGCAGCTTAAACGGACTGGCACAAGAGACCCAGTACTTC.

In its sample, this clone was seen once. This chain connects TRBV11-2 to TRBJ2-5; TRBD1 aligns across 10 bases. CDR1 and CDR2 from the germline V gene are SGHAT and FQNNGV. The J segment lost 5 bases and the V segment lost 1 base, leaving 4 bases of the junction unmatched. CDR3 size: 15 residues. CDR3 DNA: TGTGCCAGCAGCTTAGCGACAGGGGGCTGGGAGACCCAGTACTTC. This encodes CASSLATGGWETQYF.

The rearrangement joins TRBV30 to TRBJ2-2; D is uncertain. The germline V gene has CDR1 GTSNPN and CDR2 SVGIG (reference sequence). V gave up 3 bases and J gave up 4 bases, with 18 bases separating them. The length of the CDR3 is 16 residues. As DNA, the CDR3 is TGTGCCTGGAGAATGCCGGGTCTTGTGGGCACCGGGGAGCTGTTTTTT. Its translation is CAWRMPGLVGTGELFF. The complete variable domain, with remaining parts taken from reference TRBV30 and TRBJ2-2, reads SQTIHQWPATLVQPVGSPLSLECTVEGTSNPNLYWYRQAAGRGLQLLFYSVGIGQISSEVPQNLSASRPQDRQFILSSKKLLLSDSGFYLCAWRMPGLVGTGELFFGEGSRLTVL.

The chain is built from TRBV27 and TRBJ1-3; TRBD1 might be the D (5 bases). V shed 6 bases and J shed 0 bases, with 21 bases lying between them. Germline CDR1 is MNHEY and CDR2 is SMNVEV (reference sequence). The CDR3 consists of 18 residues. CDR3: CASSMALGPTSSGNTIYF. CDR3 nucleotides: TGTGCCAGCAGCATGGCGTTGGGGCCCACAAGCTCTGGAAACACCATATATTTT.

The rearrangement uses TRBV5-1 and TRBJ1-3; TRBD1 might be the D (6 bases). V was trimmed by 9 bases and J by 0 bases, leaving 16 bases between them. CDR1 is SGHRS, CDR2 YFSETQ, per germline. CDR3 length equals 15 residues. The CDR3 bases are TGCGCCACCACGGACAGCCCAGGCTCTGGAAACACCATATATTTT. This translates into CATTDSPGSGNTIYF.

V and J are TRBV30 and TRBJ1-2, with D possibly TRBD1 on 5 matching bases. The CDR3 is 14 residues long. Trimming shortened V by 5 bases and J by 3 bases, and 16 bases separated the two germline ends. Per germline, CDR1 GTSNPN and CDR2 SVGIG (reference sequence). The CDR3 loop is CAWGREGSYYGYTF. CDR3 nucleotide sequence: TGTGCCTGGGGGCGGGAGGGGTCTTACTATGGCTACACCTTC.